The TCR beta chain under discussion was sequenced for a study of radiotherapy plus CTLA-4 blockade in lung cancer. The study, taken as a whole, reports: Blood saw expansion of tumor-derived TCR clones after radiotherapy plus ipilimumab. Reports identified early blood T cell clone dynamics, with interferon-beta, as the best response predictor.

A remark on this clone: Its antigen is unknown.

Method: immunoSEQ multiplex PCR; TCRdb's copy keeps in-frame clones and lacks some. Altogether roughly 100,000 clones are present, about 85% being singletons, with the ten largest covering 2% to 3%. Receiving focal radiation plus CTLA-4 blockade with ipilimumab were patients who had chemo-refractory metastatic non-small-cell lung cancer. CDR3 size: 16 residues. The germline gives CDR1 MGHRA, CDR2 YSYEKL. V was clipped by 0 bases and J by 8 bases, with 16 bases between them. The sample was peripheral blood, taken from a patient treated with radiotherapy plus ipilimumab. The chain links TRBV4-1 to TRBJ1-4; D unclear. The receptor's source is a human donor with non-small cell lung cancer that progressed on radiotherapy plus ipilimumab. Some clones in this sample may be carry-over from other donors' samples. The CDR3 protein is CASSQDWAWGGEKLFF. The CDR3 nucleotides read TGCGCCAGCAGCCAAGATTGGGCTTGGGGAGGAGAAAAACTGTTTTTT.